The clone carrying this T cell receptor (beta chain) was picked up a small number of times. Its antigen remains unknown. This sample is drawn from a study of response to subunit inactivated influenza vaccine. Study-level findings and limits: A suggestion made by the authors is that each seasonal influenza vaccination recruits few new T cells.

TCRdb fed the RT-PCR reads into MiXCR, producing one record per CDR3 protein. Of about 650,000 distinct CDR3 sequences listed, more than 15% were seen once; the top ten hold roughly 10%. V shed 0 bases and J 7 bases; nucleotides not matched to a gene: 11. This CDR3 has 17 residues. Germline V lookup: CDR1 DFQATT, CDR2 SNEGSKA (reference sequence). The gene calls are TRBV20-1 and TRBJ2-1; 11 bases fit TRBD2. Sequencing was performed on PBMCs from blood, taken 11 to 12 days after vaccination. This sequence originates from a man in his fifties who received an inactivated influenza vaccine. The DNA for the CDR3 is TGCAGTGCTAGAGAGGTTATAGCGGGGGGGCCCGAGAATGAGCAGTTCTTC. Protein: CSAREVIAGGPENEQFF.